This T cell receptor beta chain was recovered during a study of blood T cell repertoires in COVID-19. Study context: Material from acute and convalescent COVID-19 was sourced from the United States, Italy and Spain.

With V trimmed by 6 bases and J by 5 bases, 13 bases remained unmatched. The germline gives CDR1 ENHRY, CDR2 SYGVKD. This CDR3 contains 15 residues. Method: immunoSEQ multiplex PCR; TCRdb's copy keeps in-frame clones and lacks some. The sample lists more than 85,000 clones, around three quarters seen once, with approximately 4.6% in the top ten. V and J are TRBV10-3 and TRBJ2-7; 7 positions match TRBD1. Sequencing input: peripheral blood. The clonotype originates from a woman aged 45-65 years with acute or convalescent COVID-19. CDR3 region: CAISPREGAGDEQYF. For the CDR3, the DNA is TGTGCCATCAGCCCCCGAGAGGGGGCTGGTGACGAGCAGTACTTC.